These 31 T cell receptor beta chains were all obtained from the same sample, sequenced in a study of blood T cell repertoires in COVID-19. The protocol was immunoSEQ multiplex PCR, while the TCRdb copy is restricted to in-frame clones and leaves out a portion. The repertoire consists of tens of thousands of clones, with 70% to 85% occurring once and the leading ten covering more than 9%. The material sequenced was peripheral blood. These receptors all stem from a human donor in a cohort sampled during active COVID-19.

The chain joins TRBV9 to TRBJ2-3; D call uncertain. This CDR3 is built from 16 residues. Germline loops: CDR1 SGDLS, CDR2 YYNGEE. V shed 4 bases and J shed 7 bases, with 22 bases lying between them. CDR3 coding DNA: TGTGCCAGCAGCCCCTCGAGCCCCAGGATAATCCATACGCAGTATTTT. It is translated as CASSPSSPRIIHTQYF.

V is TRBV7-3 and J is TRBJ2-7; D might be TRBD2 (5 bases). The CDR3 covers 14 residues. Germline CDR1 reads SGHTA; CDR2 reads FQGTGA. V lost 8 bases and J 0 bases, leaving 14 bases between the germline ends. The CDR3 region is CASSRGPSSYEQYF. CDR3 bases: TGTGCCAGCTCCCGGGGTCCCAGCTCCTACGAGCAGTACTTC. The whole variable domain, remainder taken from reference TRBV7-3 and TRBJ2-7, is GAGVSQTPSNKVTEKGKYVELRCDPISGHTALYWYRQSLGQGPEFLIYFQGTGAADDSGLPNDRFFAVRPEGSVSTLKIQRTERGDSAVYLCASSRGPSSYEQYFGPGTRLTVT.

CDR3 residues: CASSLALEGEQFF. In DNA form, the CDR3 reads TGTGCCAGCAGCCTTGCCCTCGAGGGTGAGCAGTTCTTC. The chain joins TRBV3-1 (or the pseudogene TRBV3-2) to TRBJ2-1, with D tentatively TRBD2 (5 bases). From germline, CDR1 is LGHDT and CDR2 YNNKEL (reference sequence). The CDR3 loop spans 13 amino acids. Trimming took off 4 bases at V and 9 bases at J, with 13 bases between the two ends.

This clone was picked up one time. The CDR3 protein is CASSQDNRPSNGYTF. The CDR3 DNA reads as TGCGCCAGCAGCCAAGACAACAGACCCAGCAATGGCTACACCTTC. This chain joins TRBV4-3 and TRBJ1-2, with D unclear. The V gene's germline CDR1 is LGHNA and CDR2 YSLEER. Trimming removed 0 bases at V and 6 bases at J, with 14 bases between. The CDR3 has 15 residues.

The chain couples TRBV11-2 to TRBJ2-2, with a tentative D call TRBD2 (7 bases). There are 15 residues in the CDR3. Germline V gene sequence: CDR1 SGHAT, CDR2 FQNNGV. Trimming left V 5 bases short and J 3 bases short, with 13 bases between. The CDR3 coding sequence is TGTGCCAGCAGCCCCGGGGGGCGGGACACCGGGGAGCTGTTTTTT. As protein: CASSPGGRDTGELFF.

This clone was seen a single time. The chain recombines TRBV7-9 with TRBJ1-2; D call uncertain. V gave up 5 bases and J gave up 2 bases, with 15 bases separating them. Germline-derived CDR1 and CDR2 are SEHNR and FQNEAQ (reference sequence). This CDR3 spans 15 amino acids. CDR3 nucleotide sequence: TGTGCCAGCAGCCCCCGGGTAGGCCAGAACTATGGCTACACCTTC. It is translated as CASSPRVGQNYGYTF.

This clone was seen a few times. The chain couples TRBV9 to TRBJ2-3; D possibly corresponds to TRBD2 (7 bases). Between the trimmed V and J ends, which lost 4 bases and 5 bases, there was a span of 23 bases. Germline lookup yields CDR1 SGDLS and CDR2 YYNGEE. The CDR3 extends over 17 amino acids. Here the CDR3 reads CASSTHGRGPNGDTQYF. CDR3 sequence (DNA): TGTGCCAGCAGCACCCATGGGCGGGGGCCTAACGGAGATACGCAGTATTTT.

The rearrangement links TRBV28 to TRBJ2-1; 8 bases are a match to TRBD1. CDR3 length equals 16 residues. V shed 3 bases and J 5 bases; nucleotides not matched to a gene: 9. Looked up from germline, CDR1 is MDHEN and CDR2 is SYDVKM. CDR3 in amino acids: CASSFQGANLNNEQFF. In nucleotides, the CDR3 is TGTGCCAGCAGTTTCCAGGGGGCTAATCTAAACAATGAGCAGTTCTTC.

The V call is TRBV28, the J call TRBJ2-7; D unclear. The germline V and J ends were trimmed by 3 bases and 2 bases, with 11 bases remaining between them. Germline lookup yields CDR1 MDHEN and CDR2 SYDVKM. The CDR3 contains 14 residues. In nucleotides, the CDR3 is TGTGCCAGCAGTTTTTCGCCGACAACCTACGAGCAGTACTTC. Translation: CASSFSPTTYEQYF.

This clone appeared a few times. V gene TRBV5-6 combines with J gene TRBJ2-3; 10 bases align to TRBD2. CDR3 length equals 16 residues. Germline V gene data show CDR1 as SGHDT and CDR2 as YYEEEE. V lost 1 base and J lost 5; bases outside the gene matches: 7. CDR3 protein: CASSLFGASGGDTQYF. In nucleotides, the CDR3 is TGTGCCAGCAGCTTGTTCGGGGCTAGCGGGGGAGATACGCAGTATTTT.

This chain uses TRBV6-4 with TRBJ1-1; TRBD1 aligns across 7 bases. The J segment lost 0 bases and the V segment lost 7 bases, leaving 11 bases of the junction unmatched. This CDR3 has 16 amino acids. CDR1 MRHNA and CDR2 SNTAGT come from the germline V gene. CDR3 sequence reads: CASNPRDRGMNTEAFF. The CDR3 region has the DNA TGTGCCAGCAACCCCCGGGACAGAGGCATGAACACTGAAGCTTTCTTT.

This clone occurred a few times. The V and J genes are TRBV5-1 and TRBJ2-2; D ambiguous. This CDR3 is 13 amino acids long. The V gene lost 1 base and the J gene lost 5 bases, with 6 bases spanning the gap. CDR1 and CDR2 (germline): SGHRS, YFSETQ. The CDR3 loop is CASSLRVTGELFF. As DNA, the CDR3 is TGCGCCAGCAGCTTGAGAGTGACCGGGGAGCTGTTTTTT.

The chain recombines TRBV11-2 with TRBJ2-3; 13 nucleotides agree with TRBD2. Germline CDR1 is SGHAT and CDR2 is FQNNGV. The CDR3 totals 19 residues. The trim removed 1 base at V and 4 bases at J, leaving 11 bases unmatched. The CDR3 DNA sequence: TGTGCCAGCAGCTTAGGTCCACTAGCGGGGGGGCCTCCGGCAGATACGCAGTATTTT. The encoded protein is CASSLGPLAGGPPADTQYF. The full variable domain, its missing parts supplied by reference TRBV11-2 and TRBJ2-3, is EAGVAQSPRYKIIEKRQSVAFWCNPISGHATLYWYQQILGQGPKLLIQFQNNGVVDDSQLPKDRFSAERLKGVDSTLKIQPAKLEDSAVYLCASSLGPLAGGPPADTQYFGPGTRLTVL.

This clone was found a few times. The V gene is TRBV18, the J gene TRBJ1-1; D gene unclear. The CDR3 sequence is 13 residues long. V was cut by 2 bases and J by 10 bases, with 14 bases left in between. Germline CDR1 reads KGHSH; CDR2 reads LQKENI. CDR3 protein: CASSPILEEVAFF. CDR3 nucleotide sequence: TGTGCCAGCTCACCAATCCTGGAGGAGGTAGCTTTCTTT.

The chain has TRBV6-5 and TRBJ2-7; perhaps TRBD1 as D (6 bases). Germline V gene sequence: CDR1 MNHEY, CDR2 SVGAGI. V gave up 6 bases and J gave up 2 bases, with 14 bases separating them. This CDR3 is 14 amino acids long. The CDR3 DNA follows: TGTGCCAGCAGGGGGGACATGGGGGCCTACGAGCAGTACTTC. Translated: CASRGDMGAYEQYF.

V gene TRBV4-2 combines with J gene TRBJ2-4, with 8 bases lining up with TRBD2. J gave up 6 bases and V 3 bases, and 7 bases lay outside the gene matches. Germline V gives CDR1 LGHNA, CDR2 YNFKEQ. This CDR3 has 15 residues. CDR3 bases: TGTGCCAGCAGCCATGCGGGGGGCCGGGGAAACATTCAGTACTTC. This encodes CASSHAGGRGNIQYF.

The rearrangement links TRBV5-4 to TRBJ2-3, with 7 bases that match TRBD1. The trim removed 2 bases at V and 2 bases at J, leaving 8 bases unmatched. Germline loops: CDR1 SGHNT, CDR2 YYREEE (reference sequence). The CDR3 has 16 residues. The CDR3 here is CASSFLDRAPTDTQYF. Written as DNA, the CDR3 is TGTGCCAGCAGCTTCCTAGACAGGGCTCCCACAGATACGCAGTATTTT.

V usage is TRBV5-4 and J usage is TRBJ2-4, with a weak D call TRBD1 (5 bases). Germline V CDR1 and CDR2: SGHNT, YYREEE (reference sequence). This CDR3 spans 17 amino acids. V lost 0 bases, J lost 1 base, and 14 bases lay in between. This chain's CDR3 is CASSLAEGVKAKNIQYF. CDR3 bases: TGTGCCAGCAGCTTGGCCGAAGGGGTGAAGGCCAAAAACATTCAGTACTTC.

The rearrangement uses TRBV18 and TRBJ2-2; weak D call: TRBD2 (5 bases). Between the trimmed V and J ends, which lost 1 base and 5 bases, there was a span of 8 bases. Germline CDR1 and CDR2: KGHSH and LQKENI. This CDR3 has 14 residues. CDR3 in DNA: TGTGCCAGCTCACCACGGACTGGTACCGGGGAGCTGTTTTTT. Its protein is CASSPRTGTGELFF.

V gene TRBV3-1 (or the pseudogene TRBV3-2) combines with J gene TRBJ2-7; perhaps TRBD2 as D (5 bases). CDR1 and CDR2 from the germline V gene are LGHDT and YNNKEL (reference sequence). This CDR3 spans 12 amino acids. Trimming left V 2 bases short and J 4 bases short, with 6 bases between. The CDR3 here is CASSQREYEQYF. The DNA of the CDR3 is TGTGCCAGCAGCCAACGGGAATACGAGCAGTACTTC.

V and J are TRBV4-3 and TRBJ2-3, with 7 bases fitting TRBD2. The CDR3 sequence is 16 residues long. CDR1 is LGHNA, CDR2 YSLEER, per germline. Trimming took 0 bases from V and 2 from J; bases not matched to a gene: 5. CDR3 in DNA: TGCGCCAGCAGCCAAGATACGGGGGGAACCACAGATACGCAGTATTTT. The encoded protein is CASSQDTGGTTDTQYF.

The J gene is TRBJ1-1, the V gene TRBV12-3 or TRBV12-4; D uncertain. The V gene lost 6 bases and the J gene lost 0 bases, with 8 bases spanning the gap. The CDR3 has 13 residues. The CDR3 loop reads CASRRLVNTEAFF. The CDR3 coding sequence is TGTGCCAGCAGACGACTTGTGAACACTGAAGCTTTCTTT.

The CDR3 here is CASSLGRYEQYF. DNA of the CDR3: TGTGCCAGCTCACTCGGTCGCTACGAGCAGTACTTC. V and J are TRBV18 and TRBJ2-7, with D uncertain. Germline CDR1 KGHSH, CDR2 LQKENI. This CDR3 has 12 amino acids. Trimming removed 4 bases from V and 3 bases from J, with 7 bases in between. Full variable domain (rest looked up from reference TRBV18 and TRBJ2-7): NAGVMQNPRHLVRRRGQEARLRCSPMKGHSHVYWYRQLPEEGLKFMVYLQKENIIDESGMPKERFSAEFPKEGPSILRIQQVVRGDSAAYFCASSLGRYEQYFGPGTRLTVT.

The chain recombines TRBV28 with TRBJ2-7; TRBD1 matches at 12 bases. The germline V gene encodes CDR1 MDHEN and CDR2 SYDVKM. The V segment lost 6 bases and the J segment 4 bases; nucleotides outside the gene matches: 10. CDR3 length: 16 amino acids. The CDR3 protein is CASRAPGTGGKYEQYF. The DNA for the CDR3 is TGTGCCAGCAGAGCCCCCGGGACAGGGGGCAAGTACGAGCAGTACTTC. Full variable domain (remainder filled in from reference TRBV28 and TRBJ2-7): DVKVTQSSRYLVKRTGEKVFLECVQDMDHENMFWYRQDPGLGLRLIYFSYDVKMKEKGDIPEGYSVSREKKERFSLILESASTNQTSMYLCASRAPGTGGKYEQYFGPGTRLTVT.

This sequence joins TRBV19 and TRBJ1-4, with D maybe TRBD1 (5 bases). Deletions cut 0 bases from V and 3 bases from J, with 11 bases between. Per germline, CDR1 LNHDA and CDR2 SQIVND (reference sequence). This CDR3 region has 16 residues. CDR3 coding DNA: TGTGCCAGTAGTATAGATCCAGAGACAGCTAATGAAAAACTGTTTTTT. This encodes CASSIDPETANEKLFF.

The chain recombines TRBV5-5 with TRBJ2-5, with 11 bases identical to TRBD2. With 0 bases clipped from V and 1 base from J, the junction kept 8 bases outside the gene matches. Per the germline V gene, CDR1 is SGHKS and CDR2 is YYEKEE (reference sequence). The CDR3 is 18 residues long. DNA for the CDR3: TGTGCCAGCAGCTTGGGGAGTTTAGCGGGGGGGCCCCAAGAGACCCAGTACTTC. It encodes CASSLGSLAGGPQETQYF.

This clone occurred a few times. The chain carries TRBV3-1 (or the pseudogene TRBV3-2) and TRBJ2-7, with 13 bases fitting TRBD2. The CDR3 runs to 16 residues. V dropped 4 bases and J dropped 2; count of bases not matched to a gene: 5. The germline gives CDR1 LGHDT, CDR2 YNNKEL (reference sequence). The CDR3 bases are TGTGCCAGCAGCCCCGGGACTAGCGGGGCCCCCTACGAGCAGTACTTC. Its protein product is CASSPGTSGAPYEQYF.

V usage is TRBV5-1 and J usage is TRBJ2-4; TRBD2 agrees at 14 bases. Germline CDR1 is SGHRS and CDR2 is YFSETQ. The CDR3 totals 20 residues. Unmatched junction bases numbered 13, after V lost 3 bases and J lost 2 bases. The CDR3 DNA sequence: TGCGCCAGCAGCTGGAGCGGGACTAGCGGGGGCACTACCTCCAAAAACATTCAGTACTTC. Amino acids: CASSWSGTSGGTTSKNIQYF.

This clone was detected once. The rearrangement joins TRBV3-1 (or the pseudogene TRBV3-2) to TRBJ1-1; D is undetermined. The CDR3 is made up of 14 amino acids. V was pared by 3 bases and J by 3 bases, with 11 bases between. CDR1 LGHDT and CDR2 YNNKEL come from the germline V gene (reference sequence). The CDR3 coding sequence is TGTGCCAGCAGCCACCCCCGTCGTTACACTGAAGCTTTCTTT. It encodes CASSHPRRYTEAFF.

As regards this clone: One end of the junction varies from germline; a read error may be responsible. This chain uses TRBV30 with TRBJ1-2, with D unresolved. Germline V lookup: CDR1 GTSNPN, CDR2 SVGIG (reference sequence). The CDR3 covers 12 residues. CDR3 amino acids: CAWSQSHYGYTF. Here the CDR3 DNA reads TGTGCCTGGAGTCAGAGCCACTATGGTTACACCTTC.

The chain couples TRBV10-3 to TRBJ2-3, with a tentative D call TRBD1 (6 bases). The V gene's germline CDR1 is ENHRY and CDR2 SYGVKD. The germline V and J ends were trimmed by 8 bases and 2 bases, with 17 bases remaining between them. The CDR3 is made up of 15 amino acids. For the CDR3, the DNA is TGTGCCATCCGACAGGTCCTAACGTTCACAGATACGCAGTATTTT. Encoded protein: CAIRQVLTFTDTQYF.